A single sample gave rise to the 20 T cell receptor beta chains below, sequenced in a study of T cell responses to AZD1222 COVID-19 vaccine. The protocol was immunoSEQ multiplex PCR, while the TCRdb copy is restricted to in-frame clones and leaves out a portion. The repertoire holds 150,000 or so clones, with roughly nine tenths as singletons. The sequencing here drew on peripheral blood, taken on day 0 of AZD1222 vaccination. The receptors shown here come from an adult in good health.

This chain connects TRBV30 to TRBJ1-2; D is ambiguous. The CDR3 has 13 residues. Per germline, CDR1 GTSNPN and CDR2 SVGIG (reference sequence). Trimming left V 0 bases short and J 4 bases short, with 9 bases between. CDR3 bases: TGTGCCTGGAGTGTAAGCGGAGTCTATGGCTACACCTTC. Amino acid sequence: CAWSVSGVYGYTF.

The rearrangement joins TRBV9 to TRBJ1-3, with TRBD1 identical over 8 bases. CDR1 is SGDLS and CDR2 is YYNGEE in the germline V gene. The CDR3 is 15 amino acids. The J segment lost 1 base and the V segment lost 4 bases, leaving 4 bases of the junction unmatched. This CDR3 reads CASSPWTGSGNTIYF. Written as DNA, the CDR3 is TGTGCCAGCAGCCCGTGGACAGGGTCTGGAAACACCATATATTTT. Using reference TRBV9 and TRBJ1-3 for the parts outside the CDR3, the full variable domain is DSGVTQTPKHLITATGQRVTLRCSPRSGDLSVYWYQQSLDQGLQFLIQYYNGEERAKGNILERFSAQQFPDLHSELNLSSLELGDSALYFCASSPWTGSGNTIYFGEGSWLTVV.

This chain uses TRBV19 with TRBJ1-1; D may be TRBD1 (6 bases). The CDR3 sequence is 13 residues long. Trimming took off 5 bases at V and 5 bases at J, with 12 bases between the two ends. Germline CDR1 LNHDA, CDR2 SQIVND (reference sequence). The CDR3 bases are TGTGCCAGTAGTTTAAACAGGGTAACTGAAGCTTTCTTT. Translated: CASSLNRVTEAFF.

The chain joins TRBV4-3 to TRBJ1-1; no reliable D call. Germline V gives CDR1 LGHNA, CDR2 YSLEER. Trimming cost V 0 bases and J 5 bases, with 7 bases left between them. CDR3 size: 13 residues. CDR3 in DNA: TGCGCCAGCAGCCAAGATGCGGGAACTGAAGCTTTCTTT. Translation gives CASSQDAGTEAFF.

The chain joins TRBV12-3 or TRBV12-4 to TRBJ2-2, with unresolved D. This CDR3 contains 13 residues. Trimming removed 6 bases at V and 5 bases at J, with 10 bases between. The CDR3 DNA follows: TGTGCCAGCAGCCCGCCGGGTACCGGGGAGCTGTTTTTT. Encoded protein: CASSPPGTGELFF.

The CDR3 DNA follows: TGTGCCAGTCGGCGGGACTTGAACACTGAAGCTTTCTTT. Translated: CASRRDLNTEAFF. J is TRBJ1-1 and V is TRBV9, with D maybe TRBD1 (5 bases). Per the germline V gene, CDR1 is SGDLS and CDR2 is YYNGEE. This CDR3 contains 13 residues. Trimming removed 8 bases at V and 0 bases at J, with 11 bases between.

CDR3 sequence reads: CASSLNYNEQFF. The CDR3 DNA reads TGTGCCAGCAGCCTTAATTACAATGAGCAGTTCTTC. This chain uses TRBV6-2 or TRBV6-3 with TRBJ2-1; D unclear. V was cut by 6 bases and J by 4 bases, with 7 bases left in between. The CDR3 is 12 amino acids. CDR1 is MNHEY, CDR2 SVGEGT, per germline.

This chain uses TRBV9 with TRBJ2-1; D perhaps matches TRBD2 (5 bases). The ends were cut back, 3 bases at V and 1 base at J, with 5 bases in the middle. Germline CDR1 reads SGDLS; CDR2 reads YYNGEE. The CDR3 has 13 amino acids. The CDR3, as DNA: TGTGCCAGCAGCGAGCGGTCCTACAATGAGCAGTTCTTC. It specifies CASSERSYNEQFF.

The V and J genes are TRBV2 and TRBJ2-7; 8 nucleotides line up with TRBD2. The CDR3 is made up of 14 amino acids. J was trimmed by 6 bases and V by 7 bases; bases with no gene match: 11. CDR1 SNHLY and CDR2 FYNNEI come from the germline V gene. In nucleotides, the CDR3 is TGTGCCAGCATGAGGGAGCGGGAGTTCGGCGAGCAGTACTTC. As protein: CASMREREFGEQYF.

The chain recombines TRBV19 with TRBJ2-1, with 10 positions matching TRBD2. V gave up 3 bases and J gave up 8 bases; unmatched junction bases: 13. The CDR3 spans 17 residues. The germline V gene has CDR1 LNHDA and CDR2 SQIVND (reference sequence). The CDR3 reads CASSISIWASGGHEQFF. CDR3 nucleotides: TGTGCCAGTAGTATTAGTATTTGGGCTAGCGGGGGCCATGAGCAGTTCTTC. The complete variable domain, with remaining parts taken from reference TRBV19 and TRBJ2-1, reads DGGITQSPKYLFRKEGQNVTLSCEQNLNHDAMYWYRQDPGQGLRLIYYSQIVNDFQKGDIAEGYSVSREKKESFPLTVTSAQKNPTAFYLCASSISIWASGGHEQFFGPGTRLTVL.

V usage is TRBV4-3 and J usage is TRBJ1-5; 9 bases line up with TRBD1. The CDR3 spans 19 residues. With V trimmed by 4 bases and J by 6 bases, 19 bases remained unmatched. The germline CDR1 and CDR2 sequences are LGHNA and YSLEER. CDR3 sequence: CASSPNQRKRTGGTQPQHF. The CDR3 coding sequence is TGCGCCAGCAGCCCGAACCAACGAAAACGAACAGGGGGCACTCAGCCCCAGCATTTT.

The CDR3 sequence is CASSDGVSEAFF. The CDR3, as DNA: TGTGCCAGCAGTGACGGGGTTTCTGAAGCTTTCTTT. J is TRBJ1-1 and V is TRBV9; D is uncertain. There are 12 residues in the CDR3. CDR1 and CDR2 from the germline V gene are SGDLS and YYNGEE. The V end lost 5 bases, the J end lost 6 bases, and 11 bases lay between the germline ends.

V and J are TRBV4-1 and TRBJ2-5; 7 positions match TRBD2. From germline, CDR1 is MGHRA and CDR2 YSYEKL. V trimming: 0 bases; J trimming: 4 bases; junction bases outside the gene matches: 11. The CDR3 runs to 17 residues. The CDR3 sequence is CASSQDRGAGEGETQYF. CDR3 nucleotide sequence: TGCGCCAGCAGCCAAGATAGAGGCGCGGGAGAAGGAGAGACCCAGTACTTC.

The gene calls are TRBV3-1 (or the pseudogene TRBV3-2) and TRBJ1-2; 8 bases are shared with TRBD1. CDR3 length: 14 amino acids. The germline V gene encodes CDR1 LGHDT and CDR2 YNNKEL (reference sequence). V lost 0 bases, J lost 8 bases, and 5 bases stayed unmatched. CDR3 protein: CASSQDQGAAGYTF. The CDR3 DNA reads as TGTGCCAGCAGCCAAGATCAGGGGGCCGCAGGCTACACCTTC.

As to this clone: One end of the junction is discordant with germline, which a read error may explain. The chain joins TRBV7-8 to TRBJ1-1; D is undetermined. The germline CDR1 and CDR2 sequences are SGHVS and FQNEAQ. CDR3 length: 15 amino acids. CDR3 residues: CASTLVGYMNTEAFF. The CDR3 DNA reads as TGTGCCAGCACCTTAGTCGGGTATATGAACACTGAAGCTTTCTTT.

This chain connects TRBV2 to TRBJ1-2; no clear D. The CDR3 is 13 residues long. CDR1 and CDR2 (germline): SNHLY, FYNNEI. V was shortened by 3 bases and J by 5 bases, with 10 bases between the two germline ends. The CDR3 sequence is CASSEGNFYGYTF. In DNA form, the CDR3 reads TGTGCCAGCAGTGAGGGCAATTTTTATGGCTACACCTTC.

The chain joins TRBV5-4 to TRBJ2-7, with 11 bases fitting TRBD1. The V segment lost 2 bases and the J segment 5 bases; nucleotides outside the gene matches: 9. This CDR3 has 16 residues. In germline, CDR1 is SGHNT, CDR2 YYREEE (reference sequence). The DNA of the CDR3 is TGTGCCAGCAGCTTACCAAACCGGGACAGGGGGAACGAGCAGTACTTC. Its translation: CASSLPNRDRGNEQYF.

CDR3 region: CASSVQGASTDTQYF. CDR3 DNA: TGTGCCAGCAGCGTGCAGGGGGCAAGCACAGATACGCAGTATTTT. The rearrangement joins TRBV9 to TRBJ2-3, with 8 bases aligning to TRBD1. The CDR3 runs to 15 residues. From germline, CDR1 is SGDLS and CDR2 YYNGEE. Losses at the gene ends were 2 bases for V and 0 bases for J; bases not matched to a gene: 2.

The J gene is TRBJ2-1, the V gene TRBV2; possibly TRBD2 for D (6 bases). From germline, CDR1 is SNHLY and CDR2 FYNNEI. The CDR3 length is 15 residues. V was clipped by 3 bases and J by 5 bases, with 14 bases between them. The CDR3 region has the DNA TGTGCCAGCAGTGAGCTTAGCGGTCCCAACAATGAGCAGTTCTTC. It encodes CASSELSGPNNEQFF.

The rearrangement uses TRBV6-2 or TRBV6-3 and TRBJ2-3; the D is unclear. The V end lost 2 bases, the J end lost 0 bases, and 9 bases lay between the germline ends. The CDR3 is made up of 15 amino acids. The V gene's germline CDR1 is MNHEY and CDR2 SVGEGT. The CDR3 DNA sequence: TGTGCCAGCAGTTACAGTTCCGGTAGCACAGATACGCAGTATTTT. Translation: CASSYSSGSTDTQYF.